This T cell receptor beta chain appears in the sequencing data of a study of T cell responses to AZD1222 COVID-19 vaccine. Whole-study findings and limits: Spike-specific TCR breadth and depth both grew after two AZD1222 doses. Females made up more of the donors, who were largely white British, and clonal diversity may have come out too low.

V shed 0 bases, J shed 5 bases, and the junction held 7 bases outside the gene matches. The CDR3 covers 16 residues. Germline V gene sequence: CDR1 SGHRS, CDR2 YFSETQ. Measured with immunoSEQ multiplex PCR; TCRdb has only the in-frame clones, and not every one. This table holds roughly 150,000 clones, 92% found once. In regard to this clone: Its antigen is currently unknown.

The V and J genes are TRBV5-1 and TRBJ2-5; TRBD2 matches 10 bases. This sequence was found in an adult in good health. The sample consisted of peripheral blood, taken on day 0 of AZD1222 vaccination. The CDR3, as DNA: TGCGCCAGCAGCTTGGGTCCAGCGGGAGGGCAGGAGACCCAGTACTTC. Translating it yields CASSLGPAGGQETQYF.